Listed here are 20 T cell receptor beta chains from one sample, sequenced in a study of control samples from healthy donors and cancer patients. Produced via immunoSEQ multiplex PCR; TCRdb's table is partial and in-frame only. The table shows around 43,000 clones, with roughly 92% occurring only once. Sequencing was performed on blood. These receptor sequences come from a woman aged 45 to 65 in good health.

The CDR3 is CASSARFPGEDEQFF. CDR3 DNA: TGTGCCAGCAGCGCCCGATTCCCGGGGGAGGATGAGCAGTTCTTC. The chain combines TRBV7-3 with TRBJ2-1; a possible D gene is TRBD2 (6 bases). The CDR3 has 15 amino acids. V was clipped by 5 bases and J by 8 bases, with 19 bases between them. Germline loops: CDR1 SGHTA, CDR2 FQGTGA.

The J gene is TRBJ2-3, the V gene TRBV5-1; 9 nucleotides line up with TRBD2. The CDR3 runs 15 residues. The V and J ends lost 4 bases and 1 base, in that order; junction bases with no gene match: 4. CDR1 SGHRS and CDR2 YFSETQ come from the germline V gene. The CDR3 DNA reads TGCGCCAGCAGCATCGTAGCGGGGGGCACAGATACGCAGTATTTT. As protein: CASSIVAGGTDTQYF. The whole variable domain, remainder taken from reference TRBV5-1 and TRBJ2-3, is KAGVTQTPRYLIKTRGQQVTLSCSPISGHRSVSWYQQTPGQGLQFLFEYFSETQRNKGNFPGRFSGRQFSNSRSEMNVSTLELGDSALYLCASSIVAGGTDTQYFGPGTRLTVL.

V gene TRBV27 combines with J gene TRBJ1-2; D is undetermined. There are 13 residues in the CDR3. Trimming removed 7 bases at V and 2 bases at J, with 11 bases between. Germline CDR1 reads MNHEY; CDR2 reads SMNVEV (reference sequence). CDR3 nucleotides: TGTGCCAGCAAGCTTAATCTAAACTATGGCTACACCTTC. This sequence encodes CASKLNLNYGYTF.

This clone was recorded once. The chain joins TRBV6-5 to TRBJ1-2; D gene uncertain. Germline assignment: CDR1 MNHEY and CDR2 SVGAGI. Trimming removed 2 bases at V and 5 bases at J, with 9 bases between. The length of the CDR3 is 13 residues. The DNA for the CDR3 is TGTGCCAGCAGTTACGGCTGGAGGTATGGCTACACCTTC. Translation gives CASSYGWRYGYTF.

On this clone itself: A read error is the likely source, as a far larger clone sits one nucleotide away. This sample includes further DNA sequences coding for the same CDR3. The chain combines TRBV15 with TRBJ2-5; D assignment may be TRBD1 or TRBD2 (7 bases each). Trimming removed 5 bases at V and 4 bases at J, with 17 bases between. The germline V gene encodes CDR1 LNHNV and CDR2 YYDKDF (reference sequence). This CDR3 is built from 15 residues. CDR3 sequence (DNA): TGTGCCACCAGCGGAACACCAGGGGGGGGAGAGACCCAGTACTTC. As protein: CATSGTPGGGETQYF.

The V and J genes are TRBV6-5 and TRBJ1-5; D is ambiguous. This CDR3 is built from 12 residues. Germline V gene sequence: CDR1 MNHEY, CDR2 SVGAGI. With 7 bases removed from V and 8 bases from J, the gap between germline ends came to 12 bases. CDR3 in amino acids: CASTDGRKPQHF. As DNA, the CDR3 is TGTGCCAGCACCGACGGTCGTAAGCCCCAGCATTTT.

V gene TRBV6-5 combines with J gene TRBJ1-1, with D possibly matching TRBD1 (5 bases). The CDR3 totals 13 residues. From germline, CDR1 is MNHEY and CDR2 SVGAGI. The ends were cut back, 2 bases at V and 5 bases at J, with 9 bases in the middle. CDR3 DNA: TGTGCCAGCAGTTACGGAGGGGAGACTGAAGCTTTCTTT. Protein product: CASSYGGETEAFF.

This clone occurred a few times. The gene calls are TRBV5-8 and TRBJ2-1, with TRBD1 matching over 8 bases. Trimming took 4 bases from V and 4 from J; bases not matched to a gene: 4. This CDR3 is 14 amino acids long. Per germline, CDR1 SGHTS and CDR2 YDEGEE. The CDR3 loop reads CASSLGQGYNEQFF. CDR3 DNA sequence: TGTGCCAGCAGCCTCGGACAGGGATACAATGAGCAGTTCTTC.

The CDR3 coding sequence is TGCAGCGTTGAAGGGGGGACAGGCCCCTACGAGCAGTACTTC. It is translated as CSVEGGTGPYEQYF. The rearrangement uses TRBV29-1 and TRBJ2-7, with TRBD1 identical over 8 bases. Germline V gene lookup returns CDR1 SQVTM and CDR2 ANQGSEA. Unmatched junction bases numbered 4, after V lost 1 base and J lost 2 bases. The CDR3 loop spans 14 amino acids.

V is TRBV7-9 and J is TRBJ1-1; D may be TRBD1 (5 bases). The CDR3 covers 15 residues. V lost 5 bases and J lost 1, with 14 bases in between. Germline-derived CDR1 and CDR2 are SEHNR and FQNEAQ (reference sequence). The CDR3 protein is CASSPDIGRNTEAFF. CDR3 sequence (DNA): TGTGCCAGCAGCCCGGACATCGGTCGGAACACTGAAGCTTTCTTT.

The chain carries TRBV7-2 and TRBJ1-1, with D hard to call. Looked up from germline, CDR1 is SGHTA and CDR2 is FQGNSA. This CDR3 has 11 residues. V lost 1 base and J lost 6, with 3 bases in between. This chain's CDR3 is CASSLGSEAFF. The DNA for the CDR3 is TGTGCCAGCAGCTTAGGGTCTGAAGCTTTCTTT.

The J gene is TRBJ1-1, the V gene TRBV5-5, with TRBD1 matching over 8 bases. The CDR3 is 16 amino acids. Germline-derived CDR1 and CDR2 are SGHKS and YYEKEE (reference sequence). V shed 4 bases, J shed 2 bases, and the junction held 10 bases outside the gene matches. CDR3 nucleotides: TGTGCCAGCAGCCCCCAAGGCCAGGGGGCCAACACTGAAGCTTTCTTT. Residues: CASSPQGQGANTEAFF.

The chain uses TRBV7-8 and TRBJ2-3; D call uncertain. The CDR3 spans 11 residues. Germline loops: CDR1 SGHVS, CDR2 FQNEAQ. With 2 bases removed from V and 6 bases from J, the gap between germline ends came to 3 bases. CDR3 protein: CASSLSDTQYF. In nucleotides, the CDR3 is TGTGCCAGCAGCTTATCTGATACGCAGTATTTT.

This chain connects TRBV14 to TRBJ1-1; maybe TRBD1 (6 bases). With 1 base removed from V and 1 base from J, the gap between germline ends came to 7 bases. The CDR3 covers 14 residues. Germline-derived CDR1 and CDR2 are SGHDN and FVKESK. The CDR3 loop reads CASSQGTANTEAFF. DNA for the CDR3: TGTGCCAGCAGCCAAGGGACAGCGAACACTGAAGCTTTCTTT. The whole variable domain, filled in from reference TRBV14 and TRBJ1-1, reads EAGVTQFPSHSVIEKGQTVTLRCDPISGHDNLYWYRRVMGKEIKFLLHFVKESKQDESGMPNNRFLAERTGGTYSTLKVQPAELEDSGVYFCASSQGTANTEAFFGQGTRLTVV.

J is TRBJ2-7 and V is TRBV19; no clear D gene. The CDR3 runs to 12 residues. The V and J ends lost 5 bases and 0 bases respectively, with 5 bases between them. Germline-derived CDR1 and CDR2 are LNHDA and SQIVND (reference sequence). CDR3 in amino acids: CASSSASYEQYF. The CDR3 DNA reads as TGTGCCAGTAGTTCCGCCTCCTACGAGCAGTACTTC.

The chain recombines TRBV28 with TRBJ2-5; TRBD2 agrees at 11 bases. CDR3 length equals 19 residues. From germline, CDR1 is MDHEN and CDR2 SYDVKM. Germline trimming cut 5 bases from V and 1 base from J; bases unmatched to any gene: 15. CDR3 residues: CASSTRFGASGGIQETQYF. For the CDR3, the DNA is TGTGCCAGCAGTACCCGGTTTGGAGCTAGCGGGGGGATCCAAGAGACCCAGTACTTC.

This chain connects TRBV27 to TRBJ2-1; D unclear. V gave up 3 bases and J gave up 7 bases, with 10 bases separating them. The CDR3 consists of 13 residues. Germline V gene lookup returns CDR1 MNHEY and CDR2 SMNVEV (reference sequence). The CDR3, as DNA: TGTGCCAGCAGTTTCTCATCCCGAAATGAGCAGTTCTTC. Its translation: CASSFSSRNEQFF.

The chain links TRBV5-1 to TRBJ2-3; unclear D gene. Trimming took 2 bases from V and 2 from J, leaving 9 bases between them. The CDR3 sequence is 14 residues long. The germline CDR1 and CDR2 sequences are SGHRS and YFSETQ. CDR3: CASSFDPITDTQYF. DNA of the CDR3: TGCGCCAGCAGCTTTGACCCGATCACAGATACGCAGTATTTT.

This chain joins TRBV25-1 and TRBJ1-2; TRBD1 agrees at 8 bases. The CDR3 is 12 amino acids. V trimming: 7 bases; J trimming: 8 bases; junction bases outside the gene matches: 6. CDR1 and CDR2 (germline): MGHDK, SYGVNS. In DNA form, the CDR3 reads TGTGCCAGCAACAAAGACAGGGGCGGCTACACCTTC. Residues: CASNKDRGGYTF.

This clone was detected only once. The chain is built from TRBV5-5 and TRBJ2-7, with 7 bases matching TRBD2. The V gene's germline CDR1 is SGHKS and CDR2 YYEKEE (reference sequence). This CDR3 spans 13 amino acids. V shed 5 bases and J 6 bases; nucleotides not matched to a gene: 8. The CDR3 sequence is CASRRLAAGEQYF. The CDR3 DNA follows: TGTGCCAGCAGGAGGCTAGCGGCGGGCGAGCAGTACTTC.